One sample yielded the 18 T cell receptor beta chains listed below, sequenced in a study of blood T cell repertoires in COVID-19. Method: immunoSEQ multiplex PCR; TCRdb's copy keeps in-frame clones and lacks some. The sample lists about 470,000 clones; roughly 87% were seen once. Sequenced material: PBMCs or T cells enriched from blood (not recorded which). The receptors derive from a woman between 18 and 29 years old who had recovered from COVID-19.

This chain connects TRBV27 to TRBJ2-7, with D uncertain. The V gene lost 3 bases and the J gene lost 2 bases, with 8 bases spanning the gap. Per germline, CDR1 MNHEY and CDR2 SMNVEV (reference sequence). The CDR3 extends over 13 amino acids. The CDR3 sequence: CASSFGRTYEQYF. CDR3 sequence (DNA): TGTGCCAGCAGTTTCGGCAGGACCTACGAGCAGTACTTC.

V gene TRBV5-1 combines with J gene TRBJ1-2; 7 nucleotides align to TRBD1. J gave up 4 bases and V 3 bases, and 3 bases lay outside the gene matches. Germline V gene lookup returns CDR1 SGHRS and CDR2 YFSETQ. The length of the CDR3 is 13 residues. The CDR3 loop reads CASSWDSLYGYTF. The CDR3 region has the DNA TGCGCCAGCAGCTGGGACAGCCTCTATGGCTACACCTTC.

The chain combines TRBV27 with TRBJ1-2; TRBD1 agrees at 10 bases. Germline lookup yields CDR1 MNHEY and CDR2 SMNVEV (reference sequence). V shed 5 bases, J shed 4 bases, and the junction held 13 bases outside the gene matches. This CDR3 contains 17 residues. CDR3 nucleotide sequence: TGTGCCAGCAGTCCTTGGGCGTGGGACAGGGGAGCCTATGGCTACACCTTC. Amino acids: CASSPWAWDRGAYGYTF.

This chain uses TRBV5-4 with TRBJ1-4; possibly TRBD1 for D (5 bases). Germline assignment: CDR1 SGHNT and CDR2 YYREEE (reference sequence). The CDR3 spans 15 residues. V was cut by 1 base and J by 3 bases, with 10 bases left in between. As DNA, the CDR3 is TGTGCCAGCAGCTTGCCGGGGGGTGCTAATGAAAAACTGTTTTTT. It codes for CASSLPGGANEKLFF.

This rearrangement joins TRBV20-1 to TRBJ2-3; no clear D gene. The CDR3 covers 13 residues. Germline loops: CDR1 DFQATT, CDR2 SNEGSKA (reference sequence). Trimming left V 3 bases short and J 0 bases short, with 7 bases between. CDR3 protein: CSASPTSTDTQYF. The DNA for the CDR3 is TGCAGTGCTAGTCCTACGAGCACAGATACGCAGTATTTT.

CDR3 sequence reads: CAWSGETRRGYTF. As DNA, the CDR3 is TGTGCCTGGAGTGGGGAAACGAGGAGGGGCTACACCTTC. This chain connects TRBV30 to TRBJ1-2; D gene ambiguous. The germline V gene has CDR1 GTSNPN and CDR2 SVGIG (reference sequence). Trimming cost V 1 base and J 8 bases, with 14 bases left between them. This CDR3 region has 13 residues.

The V call is TRBV5-1, the J call TRBJ2-3; the D is unclear. Germline CDR1 is SGHRS and CDR2 is YFSETQ. The V gene lost 1 base and the J gene lost 5 bases, with 11 bases spanning the gap. The CDR3 contains 14 residues. CDR3 sequence reads: CASSLNGGKDTQYF. As DNA, the CDR3 is TGCGCCAGCAGCTTGAACGGCGGAAAAGATACGCAGTATTTT.

The chain is built from TRBV6-4 and TRBJ1-5, with TRBD1 matching 8 bases. CDR3 size: 16 residues. V trimming: 5 bases; J trimming: 4 bases; junction bases outside the gene matches: 10. CDR1 is MRHNA, CDR2 SNTAGT, per germline. CDR3 loop: CASSWGTGFLNQPQHF. The DNA for the CDR3 is TGTGCCAGCAGTTGGGGGACAGGTTTTTTAAATCAGCCCCAGCATTTT.

This clone has just one count. V is TRBV30 and J is TRBJ2-3, with 10 bases fitting TRBD2. J lost 5 bases, V lost 0 bases, and 2 bases had no gene match. This CDR3 has 14 residues. CDR1 GTSNPN and CDR2 SVGIG come from the germline V gene (reference sequence). The CDR3 sequence is CAWSVAGGLDTQYF. CDR3 coding DNA: TGTGCCTGGAGTGTAGCGGGGGGGCTAGATACGCAGTATTTT.

This clone was observed once. The chain uses TRBV12-3 or TRBV12-4 and TRBJ1-3; D gene unclear. This CDR3 is 13 amino acids long. CDR3 DNA sequence: TGTGTCACTAACCGGGTATCTGGAAACACCATATATTTT. Protein sequence: CVTNRVSGNTIYF.

The genes are TRBV12-5 and TRBJ1-3, with 7 bases that match TRBD1. The germline V gene has CDR1 LGHNT and CDR2 FRNRAP. This CDR3 contains 15 residues. V was clipped by 3 bases and J by 1 base; unmatched bases: 3. CDR3 protein: CASGFQTGSGNTIYF. For the CDR3, the DNA is TGTGCTAGTGGTTTTCAGACAGGGTCTGGAAACACCATATATTTT.

A remark on this clone: This same CDR3 is encoded by further DNA sequences in the sample. The rearrangement joins TRBV5-1 to TRBJ2-1; D tentatively fits TRBD1 or TRBD2 (5 bases each). Germline lookup yields CDR1 SGHRS and CDR2 YFSETQ. This CDR3 comprises 15 residues. Trimming pared 4 bases from V and 1 base from J, leaving 12 bases between. As DNA, the CDR3 is TGCGCCAGCAGCCTGGGACCGGGGTCCTACAATGAGCAGTTCTTC. This translates into CASSLGPGSYNEQFF.

The chain couples TRBV19 to TRBJ1-3; perhaps TRBD1 as D (6 bases). Germline V gene sequence: CDR1 LNHDA, CDR2 SQIVND (reference sequence). The V and J ends lost 5 bases and 0 bases respectively, with 11 bases between them. The CDR3 loop spans 15 amino acids. The CDR3 sequence: CASSSDSCSGNTIYF. CDR3 bases: TGTGCCAGTAGTTCGGACAGCTGCTCTGGAAACACCATATATTTT.

Written as DNA, the CDR3 is TGTGCCAGCAGCCAAGTCCGGGATCTGAATGCGCGTTTTAGTAGAATTAGCAATCAGCCCCAGCATTTT. Translated, it gives CASSQVRDLNARFSRISNQPQHF. The V gene is TRBV3-1 (or the pseudogene TRBV3-2), the J gene TRBJ1-5; no reliable D call. Germline V gives CDR1 LGHDT, CDR2 YNNKEL (reference sequence). The CDR3 runs to 23 residues. Trimming took 1 base from V and 0 from J, leaving 31 bases between them.

The chain is built from TRBV7-9 and TRBJ2-3; D is undetermined. The V end lost 5 bases, the J end lost 3 bases, and 6 bases lay between the germline ends. Germline CDR1 is SEHNR and CDR2 is FQNEAQ (reference sequence). CDR3 length: 12 amino acids. The CDR3 DNA is TGTGCCAGCAGCACCGCGACAGATACGCAGTATTTT. Translation gives CASSTATDTQYF. Full variable domain (remainder filled in from reference TRBV7-9 and TRBJ2-3): DTGVSQNPRHKITKRGQNVTFRCDPISEHNRLYWYRQTLGQGPEFLTYFQNEAQLEKSRLLSDRFSAERPKGSFSTLEIQRTEQGDSAMYLCASSTATDTQYFGPGTRLTVL.

This chain uses TRBV28 with TRBJ1-6; 7 positions agree with TRBD1. Per the germline V gene, CDR1 is MDHEN and CDR2 is SYDVKM. V shed 6 bases and J 8 bases; nucleotides not matched to a gene: 1. This CDR3 comprises 12 residues. The CDR3 protein is CASRTGYSPLHF. The CDR3 DNA reads as TGTGCCAGCAGGACAGGGTATTCACCCCTCCACTTT.

CDR3 amino acids: CASSFRRFEDEQYF. In nucleotides, the CDR3 is TGTGCCAGCAGTTTTCGTCGATTCGAGGACGAGCAGTACTTC. This chain links TRBV27 with TRBJ2-7; D is ambiguous. Trimming removed 3 bases at V and 5 bases at J, with 14 bases between. Germline V gene sequence: CDR1 MNHEY, CDR2 SMNVEV (reference sequence). This CDR3 spans 14 amino acids.

This chain connects TRBV13 to TRBJ1-2, with no clear D. Germline V gives CDR1 PRHDT, CDR2 FYEKMQ (reference sequence). V shed 1 base and J shed 8 bases, with 14 bases lying between them. The CDR3 has 14 amino acids. The CDR3 nucleotides read TGTGCCAGCAGCTTAGCCCACCACCCGGGAGGCTACACCTTC. It translates to CASSLAHHPGGYTF. The whole variable domain, filled in from reference TRBV13 and TRBJ1-2, reads AAGVIQSPRHLIKEKRETATLKCYPIPRHDTVYWYQQGPGQDPQFLISFYEKMQSDKGSIPDRFSAQQFSDYHSELNMSSLELGDSALYFCASSLAHHPGGYTFGSGTRLTVV.